This T cell receptor beta chain was identified in a study of beta chain features in type 1 diabetes. Study findings and constraints: VDJ junctions in type 1 diabetes patients carried more deletions and fewer insertions.

This clone was recorded only once. Its antigen remains unidentified. Expressed TCRB transcripts got sequenced, as all isolated RNA was reverse transcribed. Measured with immunoSEQ multiplex PCR; TCRdb has only the in-frame clones, and not every one. The table includes 130,000 to 150,000 clones, 6.9% detected once. In germline, CDR1 is MDHEN, CDR2 SYDVKM. This CDR3 contains 14 residues. Trimming took 8 bases from V and 5 from J; bases not matched to a gene: 12. Specimen: central memory CD4+ T cells from blood. This chain links TRBV28 with TRBJ2-7, with TRBD1 matching 7 bases. This receptor was obtained from a woman under 40 in good health. The CDR3 region has the DNA TGTGCCAGCTCTCCACAGGGGTTTAGAAACGAGCAGTACTTC. Translation: CASSPQGFRNEQYF. The entire variable domain, with the rest obtained from reference TRBV28 and TRBJ2-7, is as follows: DVKVTQSSRYLVKRTGEKVFLECVQDMDHENMFWYRQDPGLGLRLIYFSYDVKMKEKGDIPEGYSVSREKKERFSLILESASTNQTSMYLCASSPQGFRNEQYFGPGTRLTVT.